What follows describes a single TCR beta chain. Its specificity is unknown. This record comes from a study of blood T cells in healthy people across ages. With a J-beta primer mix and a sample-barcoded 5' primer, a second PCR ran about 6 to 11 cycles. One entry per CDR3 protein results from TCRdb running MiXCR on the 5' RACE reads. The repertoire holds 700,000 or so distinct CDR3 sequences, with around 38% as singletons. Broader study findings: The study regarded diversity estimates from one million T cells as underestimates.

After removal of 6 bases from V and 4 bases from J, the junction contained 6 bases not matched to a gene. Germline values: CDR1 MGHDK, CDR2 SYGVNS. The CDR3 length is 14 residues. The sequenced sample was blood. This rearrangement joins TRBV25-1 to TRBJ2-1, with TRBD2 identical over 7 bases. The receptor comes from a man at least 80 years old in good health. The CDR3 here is CASRWEGPYNEQFF. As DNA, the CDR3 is TGTGCCAGCAGGTGGGAGGGACCTTACAATGAGCAGTTCTTC.